The 9 T cell receptor beta chains presented below share a single source sample, sequenced in a study of T-cell reconstitution after alpha-beta-depleted transplantation in children. Unique molecular identifiers featured in how the TCRbeta library was prepared. TCRdb re-derived calls from the PCR reads in MiXCR, one entry per CDR3 protein. Of 200,000 to 250,000 distinct CDR3 sequences in the sample, around 8% are singletons; the top ten hold roughly 6%. Sequenced here: PBMCs, mostly from graft donor cells, sampled 180 days after TCRalphabeta/CD19-depleted stem cell transplant. The source of these receptors is a male patient between 10 and 17 years old who had a stem cell transplant for acute lymphoblastic leukemia, so the T cells may come from the graft donor.

The table lists this clonotype with many counts. The chain's CDR3 is CASTSGSSYNSPLHF. The CDR3 DNA reads as TGTGCCAGCACCTCAGGGAGTTCTTATAATTCACCCCTCCACTTT. The chain couples TRBV12-3 or TRBV12-4 to TRBJ1-6, with a weak D call TRBD1 (5 bases). The length of the CDR3 is 15 residues. V lost 7 bases to trimming and J lost 4 bases, with 14 bases between them.

The sample holds many counts of this clonotype. This rearrangement joins TRBV5-1 to TRBJ2-5, with D hard to call. Germline V gene lookup returns CDR1 SGHRS and CDR2 YFSETQ. The CDR3 is made up of 15 amino acids. Trimming removed 0 bases at V and 2 bases at J, with 11 bases between. For the CDR3, the DNA is TGCGCCAGCAGCTTGGGTGGCTTGGGGCAAGAGACCCAGTACTTC. Protein sequence: CASSLGGLGQETQYF.

The V and J genes are TRBV7-6 and TRBJ2-3; no clear D. The CDR3 covers 16 residues. CDR1 SGHVS and CDR2 FNYEAQ come from the germline V gene. V lost 2 bases, J lost 6 bases, and 18 bases lay in between. CDR3 protein: CASSLPVGQARDTQYF. CDR3 nucleotides: TGTGCCAGCAGCTTACCCGTCGGGCAGGCACGGGATACGCAGTATTTT. Full variable domain (outside the CDR3, taken from reference TRBV7-6 and TRBJ2-3): GAGVSQSPRYKVTKRGQDVALRCDPISGHVSLYWYRQALGQGPEFLTYFNYEAQQDKSGLPNDRFSAERPEGSISTLTIQRTEQRDSAMYRCASSLPVGQARDTQYFGPGTRLTVL.

At least ten counts were recorded for this clonotype. The V and J genes are TRBV4-1 and TRBJ2-3; D not resolved. Per the germline V gene, CDR1 is MGHRA and CDR2 is YSYEKL. The V end lost 0 bases, the J end lost 5 bases, and 12 bases lay between the germline ends. The CDR3 is 15 amino acids. The CDR3 DNA follows: TGCGCCAGCAGCCAAGACCCCTTTTCGCGAGATACGCAGTATTTT. Amino acid sequence: CASSQDPFSRDTQYF.

This chain links TRBV12-3 or TRBV12-4 with TRBJ2-3; 7 nucleotides align to TRBD2. The CDR3 has 20 amino acids. After removal of 5 bases from V and 1 base from J, the junction contained 21 bases not matched to a gene. The CDR3 nucleotides are TGTGCCAGCAGTAAGGGCCCAGGGCGGGAGAGGACGCACCGCACAGATACGCAGTATTTT. Its translation: CASSKGPGRERTHRTDTQYF.

The rearrangement links TRBV11-2 to TRBJ1-4; 8 nucleotides match TRBD1. Trimming cost V 6 bases and J 11 bases; bases outside gene matches: 8. Germline V gives CDR1 SGHAT, CDR2 FQNNGV. The CDR3 covers 13 residues. CDR3 residues: CASSRDRFEKLFF. Here the CDR3 DNA reads TGTGCCAGCAGTCGGGACAGGTTCGAGAAACTGTTTTTT. The whole variable domain, remainder taken from reference TRBV11-2 and TRBJ1-4, is EAGVAQSPRYKIIEKRQSVAFWCNPISGHATLYWYQQILGQGPKLLIQFQNNGVVDDSQLPKDRFSAERLKGVDSTLKIQPAKLEDSAVYLCASSRDRFEKLFFGSGTQLSVL.

This clonotype showed up many times. This chain connects TRBV29-1 to TRBJ1-5, with D maybe TRBD1 (5 bases). V shed 7 bases and J shed 1 base, with 11 bases lying between them. The CDR3 length is 13 residues. Germline-derived CDR1 and CDR2 are SQVTM and ANQGSEA. This CDR3 reads CSAGGGSNQPQHF. The CDR3, as DNA: TGCAGCGCCGGGGGGGGAAGCAATCAGCCCCAGCATTTT.

This clonotype was seen many times. The gene calls are TRBV20-1 and TRBJ2-7; either TRBD1 or TRBD2 may fit D (6 bases each). Between the trimmed V and J ends, which lost 5 bases and 2 bases, there was a span of 13 bases. The CDR3 covers 13 residues. The germline V gene encodes CDR1 DFQATT and CDR2 SNEGSKA (reference sequence). CDR3: CSARGTSTYEQYF. CDR3 DNA sequence: TGCAGTGCTCGGGGGACATCGACCTACGAGCAGTACTTC.

The sample holds many counts of this clonotype. The rearrangement links TRBV27 to TRBJ2-1; the D gene is possibly TRBD2 (6 bases). Germline CDR1 and CDR2: MNHEY and SMNVEV (reference sequence). This CDR3 spans 15 amino acids. V gave up 5 bases and J gave up 4 bases, with 15 bases separating them. The CDR3 loop is CASSPWGEPYNEQFF. The CDR3 DNA is TGTGCCAGCAGTCCGTGGGGGGAACCTTACAATGAGCAGTTCTTC.